This T cell receptor beta chain originates from a study of response to subunit inactivated influenza vaccine. Regarding the study as a whole: Researchers suggested that each seasonal influenza vaccination recruits few new T cells.

Germline CDR1 reads KGHSH; CDR2 reads LQKENI. V lost 3 bases and J 1 base, leaving 15 bases between the germline ends. This CDR3 has 16 amino acids. Concerning this clonotype itself: Its antigen is not known.

MiXCR was run by TCRdb on the RT-PCR reads, yielding one entry per CDR3 protein. Here the sample spans over 800,000 distinct CDR3 sequences, roughly 20% being singletons. This chain uses TRBV18 with TRBJ1-1, with D unclear. The clonotype comes from a man aged 50 to 60 who received an inactivated influenza vaccine. The material was PBMCs from blood, obtained less than 6 days after vaccination. The CDR3 loop is CASSPAPFLPNTEAFF. For the CDR3, the DNA is TGTGCCAGCTCACCGGCCCCCTTCCTCCCGAACACTGAAGCTTTCTTT.